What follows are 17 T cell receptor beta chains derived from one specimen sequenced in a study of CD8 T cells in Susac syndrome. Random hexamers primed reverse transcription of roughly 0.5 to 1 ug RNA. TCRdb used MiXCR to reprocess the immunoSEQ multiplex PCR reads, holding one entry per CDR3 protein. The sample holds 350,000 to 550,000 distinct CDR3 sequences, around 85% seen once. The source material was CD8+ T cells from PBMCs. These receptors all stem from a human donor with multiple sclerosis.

The CDR3 sequence is CASLARSSYEQYF. DNA of the CDR3: TGTGCCAGCCTCGCCCGGAGCTCCTACGAGCAGTACTTC. The genes are TRBV11-2 and TRBJ2-7; the D is unclear. V lost 8 bases and J lost 0, with 11 bases in between. The CDR3 is 13 residues long. CDR1 and CDR2 (germline): SGHAT, FQNNGV. Full variable domain (remainder filled in from reference TRBV11-2 and TRBJ2-7): EAGVAQSPRYKIIEKRQSVAFWCNPISGHATLYWYQQILGQGPKLLIQFQNNGVVDDSQLPKDRFSAERLKGVDSTLKIQPAKLEDSAVYLCASLARSSYEQYFGPGTRLTVT.

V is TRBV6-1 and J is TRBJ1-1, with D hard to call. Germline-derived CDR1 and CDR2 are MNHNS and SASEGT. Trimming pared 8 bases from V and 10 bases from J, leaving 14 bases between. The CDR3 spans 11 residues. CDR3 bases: TGTGCCAGCGAGTATCGAACAGCAGCTTTCTTT. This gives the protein CASEYRTAAFF.

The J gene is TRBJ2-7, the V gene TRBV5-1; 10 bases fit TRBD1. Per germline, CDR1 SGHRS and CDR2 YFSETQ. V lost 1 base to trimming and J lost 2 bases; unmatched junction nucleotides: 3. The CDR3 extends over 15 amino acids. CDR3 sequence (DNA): TGCGCCAGCAGCTTGTTCGGGACAGGGGCCTACGAGCAGTACTTC. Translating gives CASSLFGTGAYEQYF. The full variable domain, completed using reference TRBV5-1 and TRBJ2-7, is KAGVTQTPRYLIKTRGQQVTLSCSPISGHRSVSWYQQTPGQGLQFLFEYFSETQRNKGNFPGRFSGRQFSNSRSEMNVSTLELGDSALYLCASSLFGTGAYEQYFGPGTRLTVT.

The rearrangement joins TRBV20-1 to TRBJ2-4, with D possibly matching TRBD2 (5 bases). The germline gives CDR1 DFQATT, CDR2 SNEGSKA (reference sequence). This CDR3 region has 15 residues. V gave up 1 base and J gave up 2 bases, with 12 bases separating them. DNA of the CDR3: TGCAGTGCTAGAGGACACCGGGATCCCAAAAACATTCAGTACTTC. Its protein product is CSARGHRDPKNIQYF.

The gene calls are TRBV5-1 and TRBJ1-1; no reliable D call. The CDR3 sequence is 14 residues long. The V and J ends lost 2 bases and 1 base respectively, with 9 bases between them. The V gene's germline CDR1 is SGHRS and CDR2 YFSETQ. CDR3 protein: CASSFLPGNTEAFF. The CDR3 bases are TGCGCCAGCAGCTTTTTGCCGGGGAACACTGAAGCTTTCTTT.

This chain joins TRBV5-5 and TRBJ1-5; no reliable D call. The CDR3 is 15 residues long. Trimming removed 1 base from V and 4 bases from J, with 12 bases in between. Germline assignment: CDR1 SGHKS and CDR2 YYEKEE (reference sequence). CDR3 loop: CASSLWDSYNQPQHF. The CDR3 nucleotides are TGTGCCAGCAGCTTGTGGGATAGCTATAATCAGCCCCAGCATTTT.

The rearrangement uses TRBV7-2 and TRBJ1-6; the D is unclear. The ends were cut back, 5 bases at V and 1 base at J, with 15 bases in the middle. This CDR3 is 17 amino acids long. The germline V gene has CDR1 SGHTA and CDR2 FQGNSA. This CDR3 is CASSPMSGWSYNSPLHF. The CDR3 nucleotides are TGTGCCAGCAGCCCCATGTCGGGGTGGTCCTATAATTCACCCCTCCACTTT.

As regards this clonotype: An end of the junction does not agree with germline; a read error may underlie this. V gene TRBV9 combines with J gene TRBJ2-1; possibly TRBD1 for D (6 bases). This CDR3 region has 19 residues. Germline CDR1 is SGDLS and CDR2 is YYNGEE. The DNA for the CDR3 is TGTGCCAGCAGCGTAGGGTGGGGGCCTTTTCAAGGGCCCTACAATGGGCAGTTCTTC. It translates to CASSVGWGPFQGPYNGQFF.

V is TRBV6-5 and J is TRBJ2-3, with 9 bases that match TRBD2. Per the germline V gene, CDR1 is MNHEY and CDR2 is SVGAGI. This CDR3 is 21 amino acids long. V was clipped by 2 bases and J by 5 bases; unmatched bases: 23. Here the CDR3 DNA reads TGTGCCAGCAGTTACCAGACCGGGACACCTTTAGCGGGAGTGGCGGTAGATACGCAGTATTTT. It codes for CASSYQTGTPLAGVAVDTQYF.

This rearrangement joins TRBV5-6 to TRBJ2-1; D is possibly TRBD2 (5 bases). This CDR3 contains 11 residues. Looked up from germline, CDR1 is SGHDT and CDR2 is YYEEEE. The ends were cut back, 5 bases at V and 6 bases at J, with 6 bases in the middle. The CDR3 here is CASREGNEQFF. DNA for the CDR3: TGTGCCAGCAGAGAGGGCAATGAGCAGTTCTTC.

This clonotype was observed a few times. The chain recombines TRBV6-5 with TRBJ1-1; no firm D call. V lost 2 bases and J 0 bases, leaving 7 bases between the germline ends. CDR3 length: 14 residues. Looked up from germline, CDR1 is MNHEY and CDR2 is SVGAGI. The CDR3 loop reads CASSYGSMNTEAFF. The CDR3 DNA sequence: TGTGCCAGCAGTTACGGCAGTATGAACACTGAAGCTTTCTTT.

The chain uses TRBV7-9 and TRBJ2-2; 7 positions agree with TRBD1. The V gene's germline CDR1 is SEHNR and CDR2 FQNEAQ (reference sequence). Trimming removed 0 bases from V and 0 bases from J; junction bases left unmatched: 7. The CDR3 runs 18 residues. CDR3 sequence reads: CASSLATGARANTGELFF. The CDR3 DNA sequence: TGTGCCAGCAGCTTAGCCACAGGGGCCAGGGCGAACACCGGGGAGCTGTTTTTT.

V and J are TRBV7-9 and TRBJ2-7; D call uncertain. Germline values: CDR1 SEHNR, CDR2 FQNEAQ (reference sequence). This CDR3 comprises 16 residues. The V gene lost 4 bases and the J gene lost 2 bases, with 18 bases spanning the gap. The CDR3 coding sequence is TGTGCCAGCAGCTCCCCGGACGGCGACTTAACCTACGAGCAGTACTTC. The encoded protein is CASSSPDGDLTYEQYF.

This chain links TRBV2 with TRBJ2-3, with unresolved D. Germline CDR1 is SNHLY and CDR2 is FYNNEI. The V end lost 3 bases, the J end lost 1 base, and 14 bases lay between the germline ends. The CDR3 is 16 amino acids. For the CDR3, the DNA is TGTGCCAGCAGTGACACGACCATCCTGGGCACAGATACGCAGTATTTT. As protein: CASSDTTILGTDTQYF.

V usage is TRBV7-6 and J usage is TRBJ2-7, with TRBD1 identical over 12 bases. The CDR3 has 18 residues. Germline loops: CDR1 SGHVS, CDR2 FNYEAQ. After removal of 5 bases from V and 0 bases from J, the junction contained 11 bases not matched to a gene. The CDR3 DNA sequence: TGTGCCAGCAGCCCCTCCGGGACAGGGGGCTCCGGCTCCTACGAGCAGTACTTC. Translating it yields CASSPSGTGGSGSYEQYF.

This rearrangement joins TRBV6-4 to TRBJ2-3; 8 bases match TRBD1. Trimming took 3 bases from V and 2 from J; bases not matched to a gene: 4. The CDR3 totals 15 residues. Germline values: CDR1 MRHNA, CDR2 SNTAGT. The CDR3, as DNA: TGTGCCAGCAGTGATGGGACAGGTTCCACAGATACGCAGTATTTT. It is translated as CASSDGTGSTDTQYF.

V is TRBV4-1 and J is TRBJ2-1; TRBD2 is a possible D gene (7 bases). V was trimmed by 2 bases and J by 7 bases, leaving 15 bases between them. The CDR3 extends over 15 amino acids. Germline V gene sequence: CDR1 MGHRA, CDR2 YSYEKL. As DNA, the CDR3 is TGCGCCAGCAGCCAATATGCGGGGGCAGGTAATGAGCAGTTCTTC. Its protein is CASSQYAGAGNEQFF.